This is a list of T cell receptor beta chains from one sample in a study of Tregs in tolerant kidney transplant recipients. Clones were sequenced by immunoSEQ multiplex PCR, and TCRdb holds only the in-frame ones, with some missing. The top ten clones hold around 0.68% of a sample with 240,000 or so clones, 65% to 85% of them seen once. The sequenced sample consisted of CD4+ T cells from blood. Receptor source: a human donor in good health. Each CDR3 is given without its conserved first and last residue. Fields, in order: V gene, CDR3 protein.

V: TRBV6-5; CDR3: ASSYGRRGETQY
V: TRBV2; CDR3: ASTEDSDTQY
V: TRBV7-9; CDR3: ASSLALNTEAF
V: TRBV6-6; CDR3: ASSAGTSKNIQY
V: TRBV21-1; CDR3: ASSPEFGENTEAF
V: TRBV6-6; CDR3: ASSSPGTGKYNEQF
V: TRBV14; CDR3: ASSRSTNTQY
V: TRBV6-5; CDR3: ASSWTGGGQPQH
V: TRBV6-5; CDR3: ASSYSTAGAGEQY
V: TRBV5-1; CDR3: ASSQTVQGGTASYEQY
V: TRBV30; CDR3: AWSVPFLTSYNEQF
V: TRBV14; CDR3: ASSQSLAGYNEQF
V: TRBV25-1; CDR3: ASSELVGAATNEKLF
V: TRBV30; CDR3: AWSDEWAEGNTEAF
V: TRBV11-3; CDR3: ASSLMPNRAAQETQY
V: TRBV6-5; CDR3: ASSYKSRLYGYT
V: TRBV5-1; CDR3: ASSLAHSSYNEQF
V: TRBV7-8; CDR3: ASSLVGDTEAF
V: TRBV29-1; CDR3: STGHHASTDTQY
V: TRBV30; CDR3: AWSVRLNTEAF
V: TRBV5-4; CDR3: ASSPRTVQALYGYT
V: TRBV5-1; CDR3: ASSLPLGEGDEQF
V: TRBV5-4; CDR3: ASSSPGSGGKTQY
V: TRBV4-1; CDR3: ASSPFIGPYNEQF
V: TRBV7-3; CDR3: ASSPQGVGETEAF
V: TRBV7-9; CDR3: ASSLIRTSGSYEQY
V: TRBV4-1; CDR3: ASSPRGGALSYEQY
V: TRBV4-1; CDR3: ASSVDRATEAF
V: TRBV7-7; CDR3: ASSLAGGLNEQF